This T cell receptor beta chain was recovered during a study of siplizumab effects on memory and regulatory T cells. Study results and limitations: Roughly 75-95% of proliferating CD4+ or CD8+ clones lacked an assignable naive or memory phenotype. Unstimulated subsets were the mapping target of only a minor fraction of alloreactive clones.

Each sample had 9.3 x 10^4 or so TCR templates assayed. Repertoires were generated with immunoSEQ multiplex PCR, while TCRdb's copy carries only in-frame clones and drops some. The sample holds over 95,000 clones; around 95% are singletons and the top ten take 0.16%. V lost 7 bases to trimming and J lost 2 bases, with 12 bases between them. The CDR3 is made up of 14 amino acids. Germline CDR1 and CDR2: MNHNY and SVGAGI (reference sequence). About this clone: Its antigen is currently unknown.

Sequenced sample: non-Treg CD4+ T cells sorted from blood. The rearrangement uses TRBV6-6 and TRBJ1-3, with TRBD1 as a possible D gene (6 bases). The clonotype comes from a human donor in good health. CDR3 protein: CASKTQGAGNTIYF. The CDR3 nucleotides are TGTGCCAGCAAGACACAGGGTGCTGGAAACACCATATATTTT.